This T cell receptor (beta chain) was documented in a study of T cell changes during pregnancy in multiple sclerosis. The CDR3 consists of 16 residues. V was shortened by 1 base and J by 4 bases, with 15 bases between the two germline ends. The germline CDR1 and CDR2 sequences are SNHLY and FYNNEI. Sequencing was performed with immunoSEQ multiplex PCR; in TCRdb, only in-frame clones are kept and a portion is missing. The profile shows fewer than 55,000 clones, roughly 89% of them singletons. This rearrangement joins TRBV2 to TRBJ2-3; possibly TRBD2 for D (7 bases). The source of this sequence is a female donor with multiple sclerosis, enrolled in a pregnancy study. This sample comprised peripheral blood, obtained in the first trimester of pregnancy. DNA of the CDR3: TGTGCCAGCAGTGAAGAGGGGGGGGGTGAGGCAGATACGCAGTATTTT. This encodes CASSEEGGGEADTQYF.